These 16 T cell receptor beta chains came from one sample sequenced in a study of beta chain features in type 1 diabetes. The entirety of the isolated RNA underwent reverse transcription, so expressed TCRB transcripts were sequenced. Clones were read by immunoSEQ multiplex PCR, and TCRdb kept only the in-frame ones, dropping some. Of 810,000 or so clones listed, roughly a sixth are singletons. Sample: naive CD4+ T cells from blood. These receptors were obtained from a woman aged 18-29 years in good health.

In the case of this clone: The same CDR3 arises from other DNA sequences in this sample as well. The chain links TRBV20-1 to TRBJ2-7; 9 bases are shared with TRBD1. Germline V gives CDR1 DFQATT, CDR2 SNEGSKA (reference sequence). CDR3 length equals 11 residues. With 8 bases clipped from V and 3 bases from J, the junction kept 2 bases outside the gene matches. CDR3 coding DNA: TGCAGTTCGGGACAGGGCTACGAGCAGTACTTC. Protein product: CSSGQGYEQYF.

This clone was counted only a few times. The chain has TRBV29-1 and TRBJ2-5; D remains ambiguous. V lost 2 bases, J lost 2 bases, and 6 bases lay in between. This CDR3 is 12 amino acids long. Germline V CDR1 and CDR2: SQVTM, ANQGSEA. CDR3 sequence: CSVEINQETQYF. The CDR3 DNA reads as TGCAGCGTTGAAATCAATCAAGAGACCCAGTACTTC.

This clone has more than one count but fewer than ten. The V gene is TRBV9, the J gene TRBJ2-2; D unresolved. Germline V gene data show CDR1 as SGDLS and CDR2 as YYNGEE. The V gene lost 7 bases and the J gene lost 6 bases, with 13 bases spanning the gap. The length of the CDR3 is 13 residues. In DNA form, the CDR3 reads TGTGCCAGCCAATTCGGGTTGGCCGGGGAGCTGTTTTTT. Protein product: CASQFGLAGELFF.

This clone has just a few counts. In nucleotides, the CDR3 is TGCAGCGTTGAACGTACAGGTTCCCGCGAGCAGTACTTC. Amino acids: CSVERTGSREQYF. The V gene is TRBV29-1, the J gene TRBJ2-7; the D gene is possibly TRBD1 (5 bases). The CDR3 has 13 amino acids. Trimming stripped 2 bases from V and 6 bases from J, with 14 bases between. Germline V gene sequence: CDR1 SQVTM, CDR2 ANQGSEA.

This sequence joins TRBV11-2 and TRBJ1-4; D is possibly TRBD1 (6 bases). Germline V gene data show CDR1 as SGHAT and CDR2 as FQNNGV. V was shortened by 2 bases and J by 4 bases, with 14 bases between the two germline ends. The CDR3 consists of 16 residues. CDR3 region: CASSLTPQGHNEKLFF. The CDR3 nucleotides are TGTGCCAGCAGCTTAACACCACAGGGCCATAATGAAAAACTGTTTTTT.

This clone showed up just once. The chain links TRBV29-1 to TRBJ2-7; TRBD1 aligns across 8 bases. J was trimmed by 3 bases and V by 4 bases; bases with no gene match: 8. Germline lookup yields CDR1 SQVTM and CDR2 ANQGSEA. The CDR3 extends over 14 amino acids. This CDR3 is CSVVPWTGSYEQYF. The CDR3 coding sequence is TGCAGCGTTGTGCCCTGGACAGGGAGCTACGAGCAGTACTTC.

This chain connects TRBV19 to TRBJ1-1; D unresolved. The CDR3 contains 15 residues. CDR1 and CDR2 (germline): LNHDA, SQIVND (reference sequence). V was pared by 6 bases and J by 8 bases, with 22 bases between. CDR3 amino acids: CASRPWRQRSGEAFF. In nucleotides, the CDR3 is TGTGCCAGTAGGCCCTGGAGGCAGAGGTCCGGGGAAGCTTTCTTT.

This sequence joins TRBV7-9 and TRBJ2-1; D perhaps matches TRBD2 (5 bases). Trimming shortened V by 7 bases and J by 4 bases, and 14 bases separated the two germline ends. This CDR3 spans 14 amino acids. From germline, CDR1 is SEHNR and CDR2 FQNEAQ (reference sequence). The CDR3 DNA reads TGTGCCAGCATTAGCCAGCGGCCGTACAATGAGCAGTTCTTC. Residues: CASISQRPYNEQFF.

In nucleotides, the CDR3 is TGTGCCAGCACCGAGACTAGCGGGAGGGTAGAGACCCAGTACTTC. Its protein is CASTETSGRVETQYF. The V call is TRBV11-2, the J call TRBJ2-5, with 14 bases aligning to TRBD2. CDR3 size: 15 residues. Germline values: CDR1 SGHAT, CDR2 FQNNGV. V was pared by 7 bases and J by 4 bases, with 5 bases of the junction left unmatched.

This chain uses TRBV7-3 with TRBJ2-6; D ambiguous. Germline values: CDR1 SGHTA, CDR2 FQGTGA. The CDR3 covers 14 residues. The V end was cut by 2 bases, the J end by 4 bases, with 6 bases between. This CDR3 reads CASSLATGANVLTF. The CDR3, as DNA: TGTGCCAGCAGCTTAGCTACAGGGGCCAACGTCCTGACTTTC.

This clone appeared once. The gene calls are TRBV28 and TRBJ1-2; a possible D gene is TRBD1 (5 bases). CDR1 MDHEN and CDR2 SYDVKM come from the germline V gene. V lost 5 bases and J lost 5, with 15 bases in between. CDR3 length: 14 amino acids. DNA of the CDR3: TGTGCCAGCAGTCCACCGGCAGGGATATATGGCTACACCTTC. Amino acids: CASSPPAGIYGYTF.

CDR3 in amino acids: CSVEPIRIAGVGGYTF. CDR3 bases: TGCAGCGTTGAACCCATCCGCATCGCAGGTGTGGGTGGCTACACCTTC. The chain joins TRBV29-1 to TRBJ1-2, with D unresolved. V was shortened by 2 bases and J by 7 bases, with 23 bases between the two germline ends. Per the germline V gene, CDR1 is SQVTM and CDR2 is ANQGSEA. The CDR3 is made up of 16 amino acids.

This clone was counted only a few times. The rearrangement joins TRBV14 to TRBJ2-7; D remains unclear. The V end lost 2 bases, the J end lost 3 bases, and 2 bases lay between the germline ends. CDR3 length: 11 amino acids. Germline V gene sequence: CDR1 SGHDN, CDR2 FVKESK. CDR3 residues: CASSQRYEQYF. The DNA for the CDR3 is TGTGCCAGCAGCCAACGCTACGAGCAGTACTTC.

The rearrangement links TRBV19 to TRBJ2-3, with a possible D match to TRBD2 (5 bases). V lost 6 bases and J 2 bases, leaving 15 bases between the germline ends. The germline V gene has CDR1 LNHDA and CDR2 SQIVND (reference sequence). The CDR3 is 15 residues long. The CDR3 DNA sequence: TGTGCCAGTAGAACGCTAGCCGATCTCACAGATACGCAGTATTTT. It is translated as CASRTLADLTDTQYF.

The V call is TRBV27, the J call TRBJ2-7, with D tentatively TRBD2 (6 bases). V was shortened by 2 bases and J by 2 bases, with 16 bases between the two germline ends. CDR1 MNHEY and CDR2 SMNVEV come from the germline V gene (reference sequence). CDR3 length: 16 amino acids. The CDR3 DNA reads as TGTGCCAGCAGTTTAAGGGGTCGGAGGGATCCCTACGAGCAGTACTTC. It yields the protein CASSLRGRRDPYEQYF.

The rearrangement uses TRBV18 and TRBJ1-2; TRBD1 matches at 7 bases. Germline loops: CDR1 KGHSH, CDR2 LQKENI. The CDR3 sequence is 14 residues long. With V trimmed by 3 bases and J by 5 bases, 6 bases remained unmatched. The CDR3 DNA reads as TGTGCCAGCTCACCCGGACAGGACCTGTATGGCTACACCTTC. Translating it yields CASSPGQDLYGYTF.